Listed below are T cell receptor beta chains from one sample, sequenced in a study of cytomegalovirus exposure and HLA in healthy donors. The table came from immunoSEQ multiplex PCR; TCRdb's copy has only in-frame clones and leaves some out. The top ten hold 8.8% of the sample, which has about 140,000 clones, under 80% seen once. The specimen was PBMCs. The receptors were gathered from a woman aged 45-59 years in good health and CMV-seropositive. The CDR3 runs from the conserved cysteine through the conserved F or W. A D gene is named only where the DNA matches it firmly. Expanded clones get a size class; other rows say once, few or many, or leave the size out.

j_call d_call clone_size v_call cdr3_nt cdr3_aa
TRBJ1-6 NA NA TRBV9 TGTGCCAGCAGCGTAGATGCGGCAGGGAATTCACCCCTCCACTTT CASSVDAAGNSPLHF
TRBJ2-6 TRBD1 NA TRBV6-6 TGTGCCAGCAGTGGGCGACAGGGCTCTGGGGCCAACGTCCTGACTTTC CASSGRQGSGANVLTF
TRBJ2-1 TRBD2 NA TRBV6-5 TGTGCCAGCGGTGGAACTAGCGGGGGGGATAATGAGCAGTTCTTC CASGGTSGGDNEQFF
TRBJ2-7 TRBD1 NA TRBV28 TGTGCCAGCAGTCCCGGACAGGCAACCTACGAGCAGTACTTC CASSPGQATYEQYF
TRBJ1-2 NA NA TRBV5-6 TGTGCCAGCAACGGACAGAACTATGGCTACACCTTC CASNGQNYGYTF
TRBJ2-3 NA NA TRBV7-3 TGTGCCAGCAGCCCAGGGATAGACAGGATTCAAGATACGCAGTATTTT CASSPGIDRIQDTQYF
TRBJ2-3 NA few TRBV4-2 TGTGCCAGCAGCCAAGACGCGGGCCTGGGTACGCAGTATTTT CASSQDAGLGTQYF
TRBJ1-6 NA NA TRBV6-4 TGTGCCAGCAGTGACAGGGGAAATTCACCCCTCCACTTT CASSDRGNSPLHF
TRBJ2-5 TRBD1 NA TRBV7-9 TGTGCCAGCAGCCGGGCACAGGGGAAGGAGACCCAGTACTTC CASSRAQGKETQYF
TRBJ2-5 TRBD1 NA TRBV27 TGTGCCAGCAGTTATGAGACAGGGGGCTTACAGCAGTACTTC CASSYETGGLQQYF
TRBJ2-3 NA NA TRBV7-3 TGTGCCAGCAGCTTAGGCAGGGGCACAGATACGCAGTATTTT CASSLGRGTDTQYF
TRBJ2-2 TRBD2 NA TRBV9 TGTGCCAGCAGCGTAGGAAAGCGGGGGGGTCCCGGGGAGCTGTTTTTT CASSVGKRGGPGELFF
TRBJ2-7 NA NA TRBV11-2 TGTGCCAGCAGCCCGAGAGGGCGGCGGTCGTCCTACGAGCAGTACTTC CASSPRGRRSSYEQYF
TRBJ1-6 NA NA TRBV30 TGTGCCTGGAGCCAGGGGACTACCTATAATTCACCCCTCCACTTT CAWSQGTTYNSPLHF
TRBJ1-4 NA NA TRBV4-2 TGTGCCAGCAGCCCCAGCCGGGGGGAGCCAACTAATGAAAAACTGTTTTTT CASSPSRGEPTNEKLFF
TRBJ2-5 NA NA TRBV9 TGTGCCAGCAGCGTAGGATTTGGGGGGACCTTGGGGGAGACCCAGTACTTC CASSVGFGGTLGETQYF
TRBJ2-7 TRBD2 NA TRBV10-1 TGCGCCAGCAAGAGGGAGGGCAGCTCCTACGAGCAGTACTTC CASKREGSSYEQYF